A selection of T cell receptor beta chains follows, all from one sample in a study of cytomegalovirus exposure and HLA in healthy donors. Sequencing was performed with immunoSEQ multiplex PCR; in TCRdb, only in-frame clones are kept and a portion is missing. Of 150,000 or so clones detected, 70% to 85% appear once; the ten largest clones hold 1.3% to 1.5%. Sequenced: PBMCs. These receptors were obtained from a female donor in good health and CMV-seronegative. CDR3s include the opening cysteine and the closing phenylalanine or tryptophan.

V	J	CDR3
TRBV19	TRBJ1-5	CASSPRQGGNQPQHF
TRBV27	TRBJ2-3	CASSLTSGRITRTDTQYF
TRBV13	TRBJ2-2	CASSLIGSTMNTGELFF
TRBV7-2	TRBJ2-7	CASSSTSGAYEQYF
TRBV4-1	TRBJ2-3	CASSQGGSGGTQYF
TRBV28	TRBJ2-7	CASSAGTSGTGQNYEQYF
TRBV7-9	NA	CASSVDSYEQYF
TRBV2	TRBJ2-7	CASSDRSGGYEQYF
TRBV27	TRBJ2-1	CATINEQFF
TRBV7-2	TRBJ2-7	CASSQQDALYEQYF